The source of this TCR beta chain is a study of T cell changes during pregnancy in multiple sclerosis. Here immunoSEQ multiplex PCR was the method, and the copy in TCRdb shows in-frame clones only, minus some. Here the sample spans around 130,000 clones, approximately 96% being singletons. Between the trimmed V and J ends, which lost 2 bases and 0 bases, there was a span of 14 bases. The CDR3 runs 17 residues. Germline assignment: CDR1 SGHVS and CDR2 FNYEAQ. The chain employs TRBV7-6 and TRBJ2-1; maybe TRBD2 (6 bases). The input for sequencing was peripheral blood, taken after pregnancy. The sequence derives from a female donor with multiple sclerosis, enrolled in a pregnancy study. The CDR3, as DNA: TGTGCCAGCAGCTTACTCGGGGGAGCAGACTCCTACAATGAGCAGTTCTTC. Its protein product is CASSLLGGADSYNEQFF.